The following is a T cell receptor beta chain sequence with its context. CDR1 and CDR2 (germline): MNHEY, SVGAGI. This CDR3 has 14 residues. The germline V and J ends were trimmed by 5 bases and 2 bases, with 10 bases remaining between them. Amplification used 60 Vbeta primers and 13 Jbeta primers. The method was immunoSEQ multiplex PCR; TCRdb's version includes in-frame clones alone and lacks a portion of them. The profile shows about 130,000 clones, around three quarters of them singletons. The data were obtained in a study of cytomegalovirus exposure and HLA in healthy donors. Across the study: For the approximately 430 genotyped donors, more than 80% fell within the Caucasian-associated ancestry cluster.

The chain recombines TRBV6-5 with TRBJ1-5, with a possible D match to TRBD1 (5 bases). Input material: PBMCs. This clonotype was sampled from a male donor in good health and CMV-seronegative. The CDR3 bases are TGTGCCAGCAGTGTGGGAGGGGGCAATCAGCCCCAGCATTTT. Amino acid sequence: CASSVGGGNQPQHF.